These 3 T cell receptor beta chains were all obtained from the same sample, sequenced in a study of blood T cells in healthy people across ages (dated by TCRdb to 2014 to 2015). Libraries were prepared through 5' RACE. The data were produced on an Illumina HiSeq 2500. A second roughly 6 to 11 cycle PCR used a sample-barcoded 5' primer and a J-beta primer mix. The public reads were quality trimmed at Q25 with fastp and then assembled into clones with MiXCR by TCRdb, keeping productive beta chains. Rows merge per CDR3 protein into single entries with the most common DNA and genes. The table for this sample lists roughly 900,000 distinct CDR3 sequences; roughly 43% of them were counted only once. Around an eighth of the sample comes from the top ten. Source material: blood. Receptor source: a man aged 25-45 years in good health.

The chain employs TRBV10-3 and TRBJ2-1; D uncertain. Matching the DNA end better, TRBJ2-7 makes the J call doubtful. This CDR3 has 12 amino acids. The germline CDR1 and CDR2 sequences are ENHRY and SYGVKD. CDR3 in DNA: TGTGCCATCAGTGGTGATTACAATGAGCAGTACTTC. Its protein product is CAISGDYNEQYF.

In DNA form, the CDR3 reads TGTGCCAGCAAGCGACACGGCCAAGAGACCCAGTACTTC. This translates into CASKRHGQETQYF. The gene calls are TRBV27 and TRBJ2-5; D gene uncertain. The germline V gene has CDR1 MNHEY and CDR2 SMNVEV (reference sequence). The ends were cut back, 7 bases at V and 1 base at J, with 10 bases in the middle. The CDR3 runs 13 residues.

The sample holds a few counts of this clonotype. The chain joins TRBV7-2 to TRBJ2-7; 8 bases agree with TRBD1. Germline trimming cut 5 bases from V and 0 bases from J; bases unmatched to any gene: 9. Germline V gene sequence: CDR1 SGHTA, CDR2 FQGNSA. The length of the CDR3 is 16 residues. The CDR3 DNA is TGTGCCAGCAGCCGAACCACAGGGGGGATCTCCTACGAGCAGTACTTC. Translation: CASSRTTGGISYEQYF.